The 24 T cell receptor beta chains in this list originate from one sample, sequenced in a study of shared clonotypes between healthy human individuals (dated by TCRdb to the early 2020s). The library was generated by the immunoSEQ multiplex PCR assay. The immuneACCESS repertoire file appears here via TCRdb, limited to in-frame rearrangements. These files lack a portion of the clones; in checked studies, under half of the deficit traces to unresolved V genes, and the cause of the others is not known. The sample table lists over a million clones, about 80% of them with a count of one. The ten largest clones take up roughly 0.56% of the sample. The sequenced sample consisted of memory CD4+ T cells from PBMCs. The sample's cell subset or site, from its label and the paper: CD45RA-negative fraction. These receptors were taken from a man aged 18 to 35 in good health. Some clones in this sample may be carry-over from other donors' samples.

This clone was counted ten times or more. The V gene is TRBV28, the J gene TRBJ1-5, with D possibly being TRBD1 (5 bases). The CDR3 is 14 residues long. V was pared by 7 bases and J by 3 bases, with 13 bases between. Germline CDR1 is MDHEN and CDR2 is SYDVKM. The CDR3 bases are TGTGCCAGCATTAGGCAGGGTACCAATCAGCCCCAGCATTTT. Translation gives CASIRQGTNQPQHF.

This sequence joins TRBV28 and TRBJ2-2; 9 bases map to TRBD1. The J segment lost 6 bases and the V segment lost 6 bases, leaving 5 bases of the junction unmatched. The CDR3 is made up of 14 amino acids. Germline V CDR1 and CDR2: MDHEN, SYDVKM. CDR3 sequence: CASRGQGLAGELFF. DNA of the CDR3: TGTGCCAGCAGGGGACAGGGTCTCGCCGGGGAGCTGTTTTTT. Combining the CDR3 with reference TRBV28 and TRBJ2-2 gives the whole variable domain DVKVTQSSRYLVKRTGEKVFLECVQDMDHENMFWYRQDPGLGLRLIYFSYDVKMKEKGDIPEGYSVSREKKERFSLILESASTNQTSMYLCASRGQGLAGELFFGEGSRLTVL.

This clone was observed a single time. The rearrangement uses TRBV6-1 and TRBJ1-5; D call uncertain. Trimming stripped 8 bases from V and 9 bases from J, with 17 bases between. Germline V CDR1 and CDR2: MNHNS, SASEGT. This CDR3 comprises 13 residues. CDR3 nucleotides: TGTGCCAGCGGAACGACGGCGGGGTCGCCCCAGCATTTT. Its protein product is CASGTTAGSPQHF.

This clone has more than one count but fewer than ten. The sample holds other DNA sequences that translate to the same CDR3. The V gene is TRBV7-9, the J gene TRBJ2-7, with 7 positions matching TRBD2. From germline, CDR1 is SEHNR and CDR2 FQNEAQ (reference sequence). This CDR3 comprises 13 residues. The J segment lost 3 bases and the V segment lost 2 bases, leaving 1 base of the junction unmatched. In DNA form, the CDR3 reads TGTGCCAGCAGCTTATCGGGGGGCTACGAGCAGTACTTC. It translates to CASSLSGGYEQYF.

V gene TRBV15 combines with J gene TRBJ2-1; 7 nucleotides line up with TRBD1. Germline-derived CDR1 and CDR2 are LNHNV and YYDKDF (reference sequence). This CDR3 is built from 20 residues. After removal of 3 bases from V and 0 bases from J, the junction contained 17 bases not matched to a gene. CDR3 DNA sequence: TGTGCCACCAGCAGTAGGACAGGCAAAACTTTCATCAGCTCCTACAATGAGCAGTTCTTC. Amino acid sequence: CATSSRTGKTFISSYNEQFF.

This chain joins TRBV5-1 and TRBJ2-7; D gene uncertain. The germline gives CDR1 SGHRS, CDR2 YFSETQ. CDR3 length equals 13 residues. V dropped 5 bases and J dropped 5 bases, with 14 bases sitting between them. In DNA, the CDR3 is TGCGCCAGCAGAATAGCCTTGGGGAACGAGCAGTACTTC. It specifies CASRIALGNEQYF.

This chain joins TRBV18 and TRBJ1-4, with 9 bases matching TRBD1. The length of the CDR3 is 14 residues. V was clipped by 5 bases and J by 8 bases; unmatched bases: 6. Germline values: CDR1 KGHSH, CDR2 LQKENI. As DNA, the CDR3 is TGTGCCAGCTCAGCCGGGACAGGGCTCGAAAAACTGTTTTTT. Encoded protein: CASSAGTGLEKLFF.

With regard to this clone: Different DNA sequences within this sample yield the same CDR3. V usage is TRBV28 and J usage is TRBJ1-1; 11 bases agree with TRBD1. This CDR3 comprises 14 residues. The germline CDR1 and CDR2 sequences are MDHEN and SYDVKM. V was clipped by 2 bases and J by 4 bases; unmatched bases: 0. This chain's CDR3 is CASSLGTGGTEAFF. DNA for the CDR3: TGTGCCAGCAGTTTAGGGACAGGGGGCACTGAAGCTTTCTTT.

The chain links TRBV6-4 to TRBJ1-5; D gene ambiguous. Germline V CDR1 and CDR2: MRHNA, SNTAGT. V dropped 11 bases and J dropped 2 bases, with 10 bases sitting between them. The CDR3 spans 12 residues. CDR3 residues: CAPLRGNQPQHF. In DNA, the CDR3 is TGTGCCCCCCTTCGGGGCAATCAGCCCCAGCATTTT.

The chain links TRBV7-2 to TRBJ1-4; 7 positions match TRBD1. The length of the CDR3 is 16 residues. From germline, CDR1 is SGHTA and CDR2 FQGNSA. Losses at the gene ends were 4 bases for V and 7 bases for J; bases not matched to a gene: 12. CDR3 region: CASSSPRQGVSEKLFF. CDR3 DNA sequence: TGTGCCAGCAGCTCCCCCAGACAGGGCGTCAGTGAAAAACTGTTTTTT.

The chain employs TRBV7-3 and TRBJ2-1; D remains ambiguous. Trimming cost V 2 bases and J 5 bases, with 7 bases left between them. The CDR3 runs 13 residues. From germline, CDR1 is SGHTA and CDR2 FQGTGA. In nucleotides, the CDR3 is TGTGCCAGCAGCTTAGGGCAGCACAATGAGCAGTTCTTC. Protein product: CASSLGQHNEQFF. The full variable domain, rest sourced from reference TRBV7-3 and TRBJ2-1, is GAGVSQTPSNKVTEKGKYVELRCDPISGHTALYWYRQSLGQGPEFLIYFQGTGAADDSGLPNDRFFAVRPEGSVSTLKIQRTERGDSAVYLCASSLGQHNEQFFGPGTRLTVL.

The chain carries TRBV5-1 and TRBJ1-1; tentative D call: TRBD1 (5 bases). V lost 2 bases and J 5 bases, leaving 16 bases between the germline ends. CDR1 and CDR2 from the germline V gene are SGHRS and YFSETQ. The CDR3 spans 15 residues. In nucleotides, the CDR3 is TGCGCCAGCAGCTTTAGCGGAGGTAGGGGTACTGAAGCTTTCTTT. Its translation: CASSFSGGRGTEAFF.

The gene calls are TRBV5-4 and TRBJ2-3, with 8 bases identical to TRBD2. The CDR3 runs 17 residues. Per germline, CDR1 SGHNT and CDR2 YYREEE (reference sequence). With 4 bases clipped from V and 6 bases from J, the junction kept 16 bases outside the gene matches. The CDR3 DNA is TGTGCCAGCAGCCCCGCAGGGGCGGGAGGATCGTTGGATACGCAGTATTTT. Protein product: CASSPAGAGGSLDTQYF.

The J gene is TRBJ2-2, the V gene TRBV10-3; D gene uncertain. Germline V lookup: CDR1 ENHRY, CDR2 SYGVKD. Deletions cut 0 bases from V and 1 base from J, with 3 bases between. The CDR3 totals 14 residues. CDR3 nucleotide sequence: TGTGCCATCAGTGAGTCAGTGAACACCGGGGAGCTGTTTTTT. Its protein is CAISESVNTGELFF.

As DNA, the CDR3 is TGTGCCAGCAGCTTATATGAGGGACCTAACTATGGCTACACCTTC. Encoded protein: CASSLYEGPNYGYTF. J is TRBJ1-2 and V is TRBV7-3; tentative D call: TRBD1 (5 bases). The germline gives CDR1 SGHTA, CDR2 FQGTGA. The CDR3 runs to 15 residues. With 2 bases removed from V and 0 bases from J, the gap between germline ends came to 10 bases.

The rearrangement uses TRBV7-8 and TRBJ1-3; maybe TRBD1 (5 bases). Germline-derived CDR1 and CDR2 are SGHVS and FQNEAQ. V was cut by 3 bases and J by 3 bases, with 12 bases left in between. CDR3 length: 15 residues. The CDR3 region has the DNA TGTGCCAGCAGCTTTTCAGGGAAACTTGGAAACACCATATATTTT. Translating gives CASSFSGKLGNTIYF.

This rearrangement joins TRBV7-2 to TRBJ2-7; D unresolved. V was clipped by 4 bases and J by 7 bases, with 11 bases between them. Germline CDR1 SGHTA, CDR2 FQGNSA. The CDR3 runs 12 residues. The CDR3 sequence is CASSSQWKEQYF. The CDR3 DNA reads TGTGCCAGCAGCTCTCAGTGGAAGGAGCAGTACTTC.

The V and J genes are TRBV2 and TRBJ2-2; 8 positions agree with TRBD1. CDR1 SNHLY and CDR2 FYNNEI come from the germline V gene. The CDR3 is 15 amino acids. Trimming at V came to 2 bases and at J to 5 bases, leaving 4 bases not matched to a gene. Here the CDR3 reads CASSEITGGTGELFF. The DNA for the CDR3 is TGTGCCAGCAGTGAAATAACAGGGGGAACCGGGGAGCTGTTTTTT.

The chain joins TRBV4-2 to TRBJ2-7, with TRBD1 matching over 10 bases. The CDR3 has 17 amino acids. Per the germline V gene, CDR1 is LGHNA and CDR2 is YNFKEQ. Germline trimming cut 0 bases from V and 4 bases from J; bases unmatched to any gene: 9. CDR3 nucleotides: TGTGCCAGCAGCCAAGATAGTGGGGGACAGGGGTATTACGAGCAGTACTTC. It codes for CASSQDSGGQGYYEQYF.

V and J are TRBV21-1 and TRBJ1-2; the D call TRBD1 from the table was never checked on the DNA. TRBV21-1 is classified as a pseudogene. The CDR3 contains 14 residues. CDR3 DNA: TGTGCCAGCAGCAAAGGTGCCTCCAGACAGGGCTACACCTTC. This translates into CASSKGASRQGYTF.

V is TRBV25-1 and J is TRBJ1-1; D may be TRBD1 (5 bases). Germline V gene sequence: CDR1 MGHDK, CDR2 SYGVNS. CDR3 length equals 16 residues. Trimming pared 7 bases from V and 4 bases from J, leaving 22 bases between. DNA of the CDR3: TGTGCCAGCACCCCATCCGACCAAAAAAGGGGCACTGAAGCTTTCTTT. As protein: CASTPSDQKRGTEAFF. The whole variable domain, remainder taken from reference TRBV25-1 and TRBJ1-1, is EADIYQTPRYLVIGTGKKITLECSQTMGHDKMYWYQQDPGMELHLIHYSYGVNSTEKGDLSSESTVSRIRTEHFPLTLESARPSHTSQYLCASTPSDQKRGTEAFFGQGTRLTVV.

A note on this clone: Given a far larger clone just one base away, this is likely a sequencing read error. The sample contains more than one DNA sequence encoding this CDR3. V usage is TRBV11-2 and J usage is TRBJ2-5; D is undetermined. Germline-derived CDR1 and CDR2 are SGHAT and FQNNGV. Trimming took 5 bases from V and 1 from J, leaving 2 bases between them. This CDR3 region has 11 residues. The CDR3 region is CASSVQETQYF. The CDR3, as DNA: TGTGCCAGCAGCGTCCAAGAGACCCAGTACTTC.

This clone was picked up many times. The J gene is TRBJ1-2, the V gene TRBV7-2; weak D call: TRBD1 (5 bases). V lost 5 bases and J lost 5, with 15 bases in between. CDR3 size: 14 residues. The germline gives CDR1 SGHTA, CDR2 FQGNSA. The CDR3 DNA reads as TGTGCCAGCAGCACCCTGGCGGGGGGGTATGGCTACACCTTC. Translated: CASSTLAGGYGYTF.

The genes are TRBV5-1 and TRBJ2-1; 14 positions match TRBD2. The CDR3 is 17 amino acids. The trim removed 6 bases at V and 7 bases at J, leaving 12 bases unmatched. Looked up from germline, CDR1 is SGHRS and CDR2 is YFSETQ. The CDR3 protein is CASTRGTSGSDGNEQFF. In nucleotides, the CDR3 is TGCGCCAGCACAAGAGGGACTAGCGGGAGCGACGGTAATGAGCAGTTCTTC.